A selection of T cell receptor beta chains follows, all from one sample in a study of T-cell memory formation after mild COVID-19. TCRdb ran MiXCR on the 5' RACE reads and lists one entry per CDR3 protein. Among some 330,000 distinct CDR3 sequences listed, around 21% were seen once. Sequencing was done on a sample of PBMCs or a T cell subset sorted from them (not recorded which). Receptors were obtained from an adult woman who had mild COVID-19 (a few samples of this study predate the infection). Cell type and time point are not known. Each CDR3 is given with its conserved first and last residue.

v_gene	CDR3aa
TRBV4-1	CASKPFGQNTEAFF
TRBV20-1	CSARGYGQGVRSDTEAFF
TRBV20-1	CSASPLERVRQDTQYF
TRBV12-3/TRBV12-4	CASRPQGAIGEKLFF
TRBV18	CASSSGQKRGSYNEQFF
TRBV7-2	CASSLVVPRGLGYNEQFF
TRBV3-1	CASSQDRTGEAWLEQFF
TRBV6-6	CASRTGALETQYF
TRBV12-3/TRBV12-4	CASRSSGTGIYEQYF
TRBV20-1	CSARRTGSYQETQYF
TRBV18	CASSPRTGKNTQYF
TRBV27	CASSFIGVADTQYF
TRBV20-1	CSAGRGLGQPQHF
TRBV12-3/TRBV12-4	CASSETGTQYF
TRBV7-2	CASSVDRSHYEQYF
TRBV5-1	CASSLASVGQLSYEQYF
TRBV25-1	CATQRAGYNEQFF
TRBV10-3	CAISDRVTEAFF
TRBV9	CASSVDLGGHTGELFF
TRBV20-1	CSASRTGGRTDTQYF
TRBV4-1	CASSQDVVGGPKETQYF
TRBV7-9	CASSLDTGHTEAFF
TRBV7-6	CASSLLLGPYEQYF
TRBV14	CASSHLGRYEQYF
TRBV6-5	CASSPGAGIYEQYF
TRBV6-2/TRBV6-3	CATRQGIHNEQFF
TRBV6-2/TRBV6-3	CASRGDSVLAEAFF
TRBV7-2	CASSQSGSLAKNIQYF
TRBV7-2	CASSFSGGNTGELFF
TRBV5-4	CASRPEGGSEYTDTQYF
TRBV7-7	CASSLVEGGDYEQYF
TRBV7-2	CASSPPGGNTEAFF
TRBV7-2	CASSGDVVQRDTEAFF
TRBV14	CASSQARAPREQYF
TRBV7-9	CASSSETDTQYF